Presented here are 23 T cell receptor beta chains from one specimen sequenced in a study of T-cell memory formation after mild COVID-19. TCRdb redid the calling of the 5' RACE reads with MiXCR, one entry per CDR3 protein. The data hold 540,000 or so distinct CDR3 sequences, with around 20% observed a single time. Material: PBMCs or a T cell subset sorted from them (not recorded which). These receptors were taken from an adult woman who had mild COVID-19 (a few samples of this study predate the infection). Cell type and time point are not known.

The chain links TRBV7-3 to TRBJ2-1, with 11 nucleotides matching TRBD2. After removal of 5 bases from V and 6 bases from J, the junction contained 6 bases not matched to a gene. CDR3 length equals 15 residues. CDR1 SGHTA and CDR2 FQGTGA come from the germline V gene. CDR3 sequence (DNA): TGTGCCAGCAGCCCGACTAGCGGGGTAAGCAATGAGCAGTTCTTC. It translates to CASSPTSGVSNEQFF.

The chain recombines TRBV20-1 with TRBJ2-1; 10 bases agree with TRBD2. The CDR3 is made up of 12 amino acids. CDR1 is DFQATT and CDR2 is SNEGSKA in the germline V gene (reference sequence). The V gene end was trimmed by 1 base and the J gene end by 12 bases; junction bases not matched to a gene: 3. CDR3 loop: CSARAIAGGQFF. CDR3 nucleotides: TGCAGTGCTAGAGCGATAGCGGGAGGGCAGTTCTTC.

This clonotype was seen only a few times. The chain is built from TRBV24-1 and TRBJ2-1; either TRBD1 or TRBD2 may fit D (5 bases each). The germline V gene has CDR1 KGHDR and CDR2 SFDVKD. Trimming took 2 bases from V and 0 from J, leaving 13 bases between them. The CDR3 runs to 17 residues. The CDR3 spells CATSDSSGGSSYNEQFF. The CDR3 DNA reads TGTGCCACCAGTGATTCTAGTGGGGGTAGCTCCTACAATGAGCAGTTCTTC.

This clonotype was detected many times. The junction and the germline gene differ at one end; a read error may be behind it. The chain uses TRBV5-1 and TRBJ2-3; perhaps TRBD1 as D (6 bases). The length of the CDR3 is 14 residues. The germline V gene encodes CDR1 SGHRS and CDR2 YFSETQ. The CDR3 nucleotides read TGTGCCAGCTCATCAGGACAGAGCACAGATACGCAGTATTTT. This translates into CASSSGQSTDTQYF.

The chain employs TRBV18 and TRBJ2-1; D is uncertain. V gave up 2 bases and J gave up 7 bases, with 6 bases separating them. The germline V gene encodes CDR1 KGHSH and CDR2 LQKENI. There are 12 residues in the CDR3. CDR3 residues: CASSPETNEQFF. DNA for the CDR3: TGTGCCAGCTCACCAGAGACGAATGAGCAGTTCTTC.

This clonotype has just one count. The chain couples TRBV27 to TRBJ2-7; a weak D match, TRBD1 (6 bases). Germline assignment: CDR1 MNHEY and CDR2 SMNVEV (reference sequence). CDR3 length: 15 residues. Trimming removed 4 bases at V and 0 bases at J, with 13 bases between. The chain's CDR3 is CASSSLQGSSYEQYF. The CDR3 coding sequence is TGTGCCAGCAGTTCCTTACAGGGATCCTCCTACGAGCAGTACTTC.

This sequence joins TRBV7-3 and TRBJ2-1; D unresolved. The CDR3 covers 14 residues. Trimming pared 0 bases from V and 6 bases from J, leaving 9 bases between. Germline V gives CDR1 SGHTA, CDR2 FQGTGA. In DNA, the CDR3 is TGTGCCAGCAGCTTAACCCAAACAAGCAATGAGCAGTTCTTC. Its protein is CASSLTQTSNEQFF.

This chain links TRBV4-3 with TRBJ2-7; possibly TRBD1 for D (8 bases). The CDR3 loop spans 15 amino acids. Looked up from germline, CDR1 is LGHNA and CDR2 is YSLEER. V was pared by 1 base and J by 3 bases, with 13 bases between. Here the CDR3 DNA reads TGCGCCAGCAGCCAAGCAGCGGGACAGGTCTACGAGCAGTACTTC. It is translated as CASSQAAGQVYEQYF.

This clonotype was seen once. The chain joins TRBV4-1 to TRBJ1-2; TRBD1 might be the D (5 bases). V shed 0 bases and J shed 4 bases, with 9 bases lying between them. This CDR3 is 14 amino acids long. The germline gives CDR1 MGHRA, CDR2 YSYEKL. CDR3 sequence reads: CASSQDGTVYGYTF. CDR3 sequence (DNA): TGCGCCAGCAGCCAAGATGGGACGGTCTATGGCTACACCTTC.

The chain combines TRBV6-6 with TRBJ1-1; D might be TRBD1 (6 bases). This CDR3 spans 14 amino acids. Germline V gives CDR1 MNHNY, CDR2 SVGAGI (reference sequence). V was clipped by 8 bases and J by 2 bases, with 15 bases between them. The CDR3: CASATEGGNTEAFF. In DNA, the CDR3 is TGTGCCAGCGCAACAGAGGGGGGAAACACTGAAGCTTTCTTT.

This clonotype was recorded a few times. J is TRBJ2-3 and V is TRBV7-9, with D perhaps assigned TRBD1 or TRBD2 (5 bases each). The V end lost 1 base, the J end lost 10 bases, and 12 bases lay between the germline ends. The CDR3 has 13 residues. The V gene's germline CDR1 is SEHNR and CDR2 FQNEAQ (reference sequence). The CDR3 region is CASSLERLGAQYF. CDR3 coding DNA: TGTGCCAGCAGCTTAGAGCGGCTAGGGGCGCAGTATTTT.

This clonotype has more than one count but fewer than ten. The V call is TRBV24-1, the J call TRBJ2-3; no firm D call. Germline V lookup: CDR1 KGHDR, CDR2 SFDVKD. V dropped 4 bases and J dropped 2 bases, with 9 bases sitting between them. The CDR3 is 14 amino acids. CDR3 coding DNA: TGTGCCACCAGTGAATTGGAGAACACAGATACGCAGTATTTT. Translating it yields CATSELENTDTQYF.

The V gene is TRBV4-3, the J gene TRBJ1-2; 7 bases fit TRBD1. The CDR3 consists of 15 residues. Germline CDR1 reads LGHNA; CDR2 reads YSLEER. J lost 3 bases, V lost 3 bases, and 7 bases had no gene match. CDR3 DNA: TGCGCCAGCAGCCAGCAGGGGGTTGAGGACTATGGCTACACCTTC. Amino acid sequence: CASSQQGVEDYGYTF.

The chain links TRBV3-1 to TRBJ2-1; TRBD1 might be the D (5 bases). The CDR3 covers 17 residues. Germline V lookup: CDR1 LGHDT, CDR2 YNNKEL (reference sequence). Trimming cost V 0 bases and J 12 bases, with 24 bases left between them. CDR3 nucleotide sequence: TGTGCCAGCAGCCAAGATCGCCGCGCTGATCTTAGGGGTGTGCAGTTCTTC. This sequence encodes CASSQDRRADLRGVQFF.

There are a few counts of this clonotype. This rearrangement joins TRBV19 to TRBJ1-1; a possible D gene is TRBD1 (6 bases). The CDR3 has 14 residues. From germline, CDR1 is LNHDA and CDR2 SQIVND (reference sequence). With 4 bases removed from V and 1 base from J, the gap between germline ends came to 10 bases. DNA of the CDR3: TGTGCCAGTAGTACAGGACAGTCGAACACTGAAGCTTTCTTT. It is translated as CASSTGQSNTEAFF.

The genes are TRBV7-8 and TRBJ2-3; tentatively, D is TRBD1 or TRBD2 (5 bases each). Trimming pared 1 base from V and 4 bases from J, leaving 18 bases between. The CDR3 has 17 residues. Germline V gene lookup returns CDR1 SGHVS and CDR2 FQNEAQ. CDR3 bases: TGTGCCAGCAGCTTAGACGGGACCTCCTCCCCCCCAGATACGCAGTATTTT. It specifies CASSLDGTSSPPDTQYF.

This clonotype was counted a few times. This chain uses TRBV5-1 with TRBJ1-6; TRBD1 aligns across 12 bases. This CDR3 has 16 amino acids. Looked up from germline, CDR1 is SGHRS and CDR2 is YFSETQ. Trimming at V came to 3 bases and at J to 9 bases, leaving 7 bases not matched to a gene. The CDR3, as DNA: TGCGCCAGCAGCTCCGGGACAGGGGGCCCTAGTTCACCCCTCCACTTT. Its protein product is CASSSGTGGPSSPLHF.

This clonotype has only a few counts. The chain carries TRBV5-1 and TRBJ1-1; perhaps TRBD1 as D (5 bases). The CDR3 contains 15 residues. V shed 0 bases and J shed 3 bases, with 12 bases lying between them. Germline lookup yields CDR1 SGHRS and CDR2 YFSETQ. In DNA form, the CDR3 reads TGCGCCAGCAGCTTGGCCCCGGGGGAGGACACTGAAGCTTTCTTT. Its translation is CASSLAPGEDTEAFF.

This clonotype was seen more than once but under ten times. CDR3 amino acids: CASSPRTSGVQYF. CDR3 sequence (DNA): TGTGCCAGCTCACCTCGGACTAGCGGGGTGCAGTACTTC. V and J are TRBV18 and TRBJ2-7, with 12 nucleotides matching TRBD2. The trim removed 3 bases at V and 9 bases at J, leaving 3 bases unmatched. The CDR3 has 13 amino acids. Germline V gives CDR1 KGHSH, CDR2 LQKENI.

The table lists this clonotype with a few counts. The chain uses TRBV24-1 and TRBJ2-3, with D tentatively TRBD1 or TRBD2 (5 bases each). Trimming removed 1 base at V and 7 bases at J, with 23 bases between. Germline loops: CDR1 KGHDR, CDR2 SFDVKD. This CDR3 contains 18 residues. CDR3 DNA: TGTGCCACCAGTGATTTTGGACCCGGGACCCCAGGATTACATACGCAGTATTTT. Its protein product is CATSDFGPGTPGLHTQYF.

This clonotype has at least ten counts. The chain combines TRBV20-1 with TRBJ2-7; D perhaps matches TRBD2 (5 bases). Germline CDR1 is DFQATT and CDR2 is SNEGSKA (reference sequence). This CDR3 is built from 14 residues. Trimming stripped 2 bases from V and 5 bases from J, with 16 bases between. This CDR3 is CSARQSLAFHEQYF. CDR3 coding DNA: TGCAGTGCTAGACAATCGCTAGCCTTCCACGAGCAGTACTTC.

This clonotype has only a few counts. This chain uses TRBV5-5 with TRBJ2-7, with a possible D match to TRBD2 (5 bases). Looked up from germline, CDR1 is SGHKS and CDR2 is YYEKEE (reference sequence). The germline V and J ends were trimmed by 7 bases and 0 bases, with 11 bases remaining between them. The CDR3 consists of 13 residues. CDR3 nucleotides: TGTGCCAGCTTCGGAGGCAGCTCCTACGAGCAGTACTTC. Protein: CASFGGSSYEQYF.

The chain carries TRBV5-4 and TRBJ2-3; 8 nucleotides align to TRBD1. The CDR3 length is 14 residues. The germline CDR1 and CDR2 sequences are SGHNT and YYREEE (reference sequence). V lost 4 bases and J lost 4; bases outside the gene matches: 5. The CDR3 sequence is CASSPDRGPDTQYF. For the CDR3, the DNA is TGTGCCAGCAGCCCAGACAGGGGTCCAGATACGCAGTATTTT.